The entry below describes one T cell receptor (beta chain). The data were obtained in a study of control samples from healthy donors and cancer patients. Sequencing used immunoSEQ multiplex PCR; TCRdb keeps in-frame clones, though not all of them. The data show 99,000 or so clones, roughly 80% seen once. The V end lost 0 bases, the J end lost 4 bases, and 12 bases lay between the germline ends. The CDR3 has 15 amino acids. The V gene's germline CDR1 is SGDLS and CDR2 YYNGEE. The specimen sequenced was blood. The clonotype was recovered from a woman aged 45-60 years in good health. The chain links TRBV9 to TRBJ2-3, with D uncertain. The chain's CDR3 is CASSVDAQDADTQYF. The CDR3 DNA is TGTGCCAGCAGCGTAGACGCCCAGGACGCAGATACGCAGTATTTT.